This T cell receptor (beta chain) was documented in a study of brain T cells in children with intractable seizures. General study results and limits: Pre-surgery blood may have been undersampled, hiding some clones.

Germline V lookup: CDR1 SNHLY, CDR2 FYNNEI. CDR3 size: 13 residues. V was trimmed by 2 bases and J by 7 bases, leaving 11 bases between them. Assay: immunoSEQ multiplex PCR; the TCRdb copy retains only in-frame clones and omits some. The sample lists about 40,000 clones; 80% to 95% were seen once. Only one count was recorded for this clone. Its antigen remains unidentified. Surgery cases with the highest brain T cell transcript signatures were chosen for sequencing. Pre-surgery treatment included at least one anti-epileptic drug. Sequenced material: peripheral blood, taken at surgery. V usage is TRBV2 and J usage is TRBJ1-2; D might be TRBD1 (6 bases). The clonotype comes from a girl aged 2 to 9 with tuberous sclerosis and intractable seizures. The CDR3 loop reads CASSELGAGGYTF. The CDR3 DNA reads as TGTGCCAGCAGTGAACTGGGGGCTGGTGGCTACACCTTC.